These 21 T cell receptor beta chains came from one sample sequenced in a study of identical twins. MiXCR, run by TCRdb on the 5' RACE reads, gives a single entry per CDR3 protein. The sample has 400,000 to 500,000 distinct CDR3 sequences; around an eighth are singletons. These same data were also listed under a study on yellow fever vaccine responses in identical twins.

Sequenced: CD4+ T cells sorted from blood. These receptors all stem from a woman between 18 and 30 years old in good health.

This clonotype appeared many times. The rearrangement joins TRBV12-3 or TRBV12-4 to TRBJ2-4; D is unresolved. V was clipped by 2 bases and J by 0 bases, with 8 bases between them. The length of the CDR3 is 15 residues. As DNA, the CDR3 is TGTGCCAGCAGTTTAACCGTAGGAGCCAAAAACATTCAGTACTTC. Its protein product is CASSLTVGAKNIQYF.

This clonotype was counted a few times. The chain couples TRBV28 to TRBJ1-1; D might be TRBD1 (5 bases). CDR1 and CDR2 (germline): MDHEN, SYDVKM. V lost 2 bases and J lost 3, with 10 bases in between. This CDR3 contains 14 residues. This CDR3 is CASSLGGGYTEAFF. As DNA, the CDR3 is TGTGCCAGCAGTTTAGGCGGGGGGTACACTGAAGCTTTCTTT.

A few counts support this clonotype. The chain joins TRBV5-1 to TRBJ2-1; 11 nucleotides match TRBD1. The trim removed 0 bases at V and 7 bases at J, leaving 6 bases unmatched. The germline gives CDR1 SGHRS, CDR2 YFSETQ. The CDR3 contains 16 residues. The CDR3 region has the DNA TGCGCCAGCAGCTTGGTGGGTGGACAGGGGGCGAATGAGCAGTTCTTC. This encodes CASSLVGGQGANEQFF.

This clonotype was recorded many times. V gene TRBV5-1 combines with J gene TRBJ2-2; D gene uncertain. Germline lookup yields CDR1 SGHRS and CDR2 YFSETQ. V lost 4 bases, J lost 5 bases, and 9 bases lay in between. This CDR3 has 13 amino acids. The CDR3 loop reads CASSRRWTGELFF. The CDR3 DNA reads as TGCGCCAGCAGCCGACGGTGGACCGGGGAGCTGTTTTTT.

This clonotype was detected only a few times. The chain couples TRBV4-3 to TRBJ2-5, with D possibly TRBD1 on 5 matching bases. This CDR3 contains 15 residues. The germline CDR1 and CDR2 sequences are LGHNA and YSLEER. V dropped 0 bases and J dropped 2 bases, with 10 bases sitting between them. The CDR3 bases are TGCGCCAGCAGCCAAGAGGGAAAGGGGCAAGAGACCCAGTACTTC. Translated, it gives CASSQEGKGQETQYF.

This chain joins TRBV4-1 and TRBJ2-1, with 8 nucleotides matching TRBD2. V trimming: 4 bases; J trimming: 6 bases; junction bases outside the gene matches: 14. CDR1 MGHRA and CDR2 YSYEKL come from the germline V gene. The CDR3 totals 17 residues. The CDR3 bases are TGCGCCAGCAGCCCCTTTGTCAGCGGGAGACAATCCAATGAGCAGTTCTTC. This sequence encodes CASSPFVSGRQSNEQFF.

Only a few counts were recorded for this clonotype. This chain connects TRBV6-5 to TRBJ2-7; D call uncertain. Trimming removed 2 bases from V and 3 bases from J, with 17 bases in between. CDR1 is MNHEY, CDR2 SVGAGI, per germline. This CDR3 comprises 16 residues. The CDR3 DNA reads as TGTGCCAGCAGTTACGAAGGTAAATTGGTCGGCTACGAGCAGTACTTC. Its protein product is CASSYEGKLVGYEQYF.

This clonotype was picked up a small number of times. J is TRBJ2-7 and V is TRBV15; 7 nucleotides agree with TRBD1. J gave up 0 bases and V 1 base, and 0 bases lay outside the gene matches. Germline V CDR1 and CDR2: LNHNV, YYDKDF (reference sequence). The CDR3 is 14 residues long. In nucleotides, the CDR3 is TGTGCCACCAGCAGAGCAGGGGGCTCCTACGAGCAGTACTTC. It encodes CATSRAGGSYEQYF.

This clonotype was seen only a few times. J is TRBJ2-7 and V is TRBV6-1; D is ambiguous. The CDR3 totals 14 residues. Trimming removed 5 bases at V and 3 bases at J, with 14 bases between. From germline, CDR1 is MNHNS and CDR2 SASEGT. CDR3 DNA: TGTGCCAGCAGTCCACGTTTCACCAGCTACGAGCAGTACTTC. Translating it yields CASSPRFTSYEQYF.

This chain connects TRBV12-3 or TRBV12-4 to TRBJ2-7; D ambiguous. Trimming shortened V by 5 bases and J by 4 bases, and 18 bases separated the two germline ends. The CDR3 is made up of 15 amino acids. Here the CDR3 reads CASSRMQVDGYEQYF. CDR3 DNA: TGTGCCAGCAGTAGAATGCAAGTAGACGGGTACGAGCAGTACTTC.

The chain joins TRBV7-3 to TRBJ2-2; tentative D call: TRBD1 (5 bases). Trimming left V 2 bases short and J 6 bases short, with 13 bases between. The germline gives CDR1 SGHTA, CDR2 FQGTGA. This CDR3 is 15 amino acids long. The DNA for the CDR3 is TGTGCCAGCAGCTTACCGCAGGGAAATCCCGGGGAGCTGTTTTTT. Its protein is CASSLPQGNPGELFF.

This clonotype occurred a few times. Written as DNA, the CDR3 is TGTGCCAGCAGCCAAGTAGACAGGGATTCACCCCTCCACTTT. This gives the protein CASSQVDRDSPLHF. J is TRBJ1-6 and V is TRBV4-2; TRBD1 matches at 7 bases. Germline V gene sequence: CDR1 LGHNA, CDR2 YNFKEQ. CDR3 length: 14 amino acids. Trimming cost V 1 base and J 8 bases; bases outside gene matches: 2.

This clonotype was recorded a few times. One end of the junction varies from germline; a read error may be responsible. The CDR3 reads CASSFVGTSEETQYF. In DNA form, the CDR3 reads TGTGCTAGCAGCTTTGTAGGGACTAGCGAGGAGACCCAGTACTTC. The V call is TRBV7-6, the J call TRBJ2-5, with 10 bases that match TRBD2. Looked up from germline, CDR1 is SGHVS and CDR2 is FNYEAQ. This CDR3 region has 15 residues.

This clonotype was found a few times. The chain joins TRBV7-9 to TRBJ2-7; TRBD1 might be the D (6 bases). From germline, CDR1 is SEHNR and CDR2 FQNEAQ (reference sequence). CDR3 length: 14 residues. Trimming took 2 bases from V and 4 from J, leaving 12 bases between them. The CDR3 DNA follows: TGTGCCAGCAGCTTACAGGGGTTTTTGTACGAGCAGTACTTC. The encoded protein is CASSLQGFLYEQYF.

V is TRBV29-1 and J is TRBJ2-7; D unclear. Germline V CDR1 and CDR2: SQVTM, ANQGSEA. Trimming took off 3 bases at V and 7 bases at J, with 13 bases between the two ends. The CDR3 is 12 residues long. The CDR3 reads CSVDGRVGEQYF. CDR3 coding DNA: TGCAGCGTTGACGGCCGGGTTGGGGAGCAGTACTTC.

CDR3 nucleotides: TGTGCCAGCCGGGACTCGGCCGGCAATGAGCAGTTCTTC. It specifies CASRDSAGNEQFF. The chain uses TRBV7-2 and TRBJ2-1, with a tentative D call TRBD2 (6 bases). Trimming took 8 bases from V and 6 from J, leaving 14 bases between them. Germline CDR1 is SGHTA and CDR2 is FQGNSA. This CDR3 is built from 13 residues.

V is TRBV4-3 and J is TRBJ2-1; D might be TRBD2 (5 bases). Germline values: CDR1 LGHNA, CDR2 YSLEER. The CDR3 extends over 17 amino acids. Deletions cut 1 base from V and 2 bases from J, with 15 bases between. This chain's CDR3 is CASSQVSGAGTYNEQFF. Here the CDR3 DNA reads TGCGCCAGCAGCCAAGTGTCAGGAGCCGGGACCTACAATGAGCAGTTCTTC.

This clonotype was seen a few times. The rearrangement joins TRBV6-1 to TRBJ2-2; 10 positions match TRBD1. V gave up 7 bases and J gave up 4 bases; unmatched junction bases: 3. The CDR3 sequence is 14 residues long. From germline, CDR1 is MNHNS and CDR2 SASEGT. In nucleotides, the CDR3 is TGTGCCAGCAAACGACAGGGGGCCACCGGGGAGCTGTTTTTT. This codes for CASKRQGATGELFF.

Ten or more counts support this clonotype. V is TRBV7-2 and J is TRBJ2-7; D not resolved. The CDR3 runs 12 residues. Germline V gives CDR1 SGHTA, CDR2 FQGNSA. Trimming shortened V by 5 bases and J by 2 bases, and 7 bases separated the two germline ends. CDR3 DNA sequence: TGTGCCAGCAGCCCCAAACCCTACGAGCAGTACTTC. Translated: CASSPKPYEQYF.

This clonotype was detected only a few times. The chain links TRBV27 to TRBJ1-4; weak D call: TRBD1 (5 bases). V was shortened by 6 bases and J by 8 bases, with 16 bases between the two germline ends. The CDR3 contains 14 residues. CDR1 is MNHEY and CDR2 is SMNVEV in the germline V gene (reference sequence). For the CDR3, the DNA is TGTGCCAGCAGCCGCCTCGGGGGATTGGAAAAACTGTTTTTT. Its translation: CASSRLGGLEKLFF.

This clonotype occurred many times. The V call is TRBV25-1, the J call TRBJ2-5; TRBD2 agrees at 11 bases. CDR1 and CDR2 (germline): MGHDK, SYGVNS. V trimming: 3 bases; J trimming: 2 bases; junction bases outside the gene matches: 5. CDR3 length: 16 residues. CDR3 coding DNA: TGTGCCAGCAGTGACGGGGGACTAGCGGAACAAGAGACCCAGTACTTC. Its protein product is CASSDGGLAEQETQYF.